The entry below gives a single T cell receptor (beta chain) sequence along with its context. The sample is drawn from a study of cytomegalovirus exposure and HLA in healthy donors. V lost 3 bases and J 8 bases, leaving 20 bases between the germline ends. The CDR3 contains 15 residues. The V gene's germline CDR1 is SGHNT and CDR2 YYREEE (reference sequence). The protocol was immunoSEQ multiplex PCR, while the TCRdb copy is restricted to in-frame clones and leaves out a portion. The sample lists about 88,000 clones; 84% were seen once. The TCR comes from a young woman in good health and CMV-seropositive. Sequencing was performed on PBMCs. The chain has TRBV5-4 and TRBJ1-2, with D possibly TRBD1 on 5 matching bases. CDR3 in amino acids: CASSSTDLRVRGYTF. Here the CDR3 DNA reads TGTGCCAGCAGCTCAACCGACCTCAGGGTTCGCGGCTACACCTTC.